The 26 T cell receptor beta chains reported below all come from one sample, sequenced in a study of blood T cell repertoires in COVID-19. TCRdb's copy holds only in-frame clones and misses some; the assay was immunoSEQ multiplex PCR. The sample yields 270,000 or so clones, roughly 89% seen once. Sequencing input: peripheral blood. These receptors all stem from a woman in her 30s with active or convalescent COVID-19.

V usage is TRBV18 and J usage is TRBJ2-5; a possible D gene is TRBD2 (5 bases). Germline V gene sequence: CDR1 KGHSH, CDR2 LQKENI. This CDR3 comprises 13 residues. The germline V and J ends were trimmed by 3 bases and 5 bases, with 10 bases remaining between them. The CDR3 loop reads CASSPREWETQYF. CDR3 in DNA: TGTGCCAGCTCACCCCGGGAATGGGAGACCCAGTACTTC.

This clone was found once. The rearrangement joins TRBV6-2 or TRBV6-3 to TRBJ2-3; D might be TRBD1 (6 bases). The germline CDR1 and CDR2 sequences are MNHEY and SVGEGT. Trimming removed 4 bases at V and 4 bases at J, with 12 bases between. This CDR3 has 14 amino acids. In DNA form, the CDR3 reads TGTGCCAGCAGTTCCCAGAAGGGGGCAGATACGCAGTATTTT. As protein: CASSSQKGADTQYF.

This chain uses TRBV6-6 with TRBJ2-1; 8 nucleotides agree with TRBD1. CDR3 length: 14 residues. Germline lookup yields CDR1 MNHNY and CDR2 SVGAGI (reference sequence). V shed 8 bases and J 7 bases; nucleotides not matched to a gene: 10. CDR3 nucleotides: TGTGCCAGCCTTTGGGCAGGGGGCAGGAATGAGCAGTTCTTC. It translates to CASLWAGGRNEQFF.

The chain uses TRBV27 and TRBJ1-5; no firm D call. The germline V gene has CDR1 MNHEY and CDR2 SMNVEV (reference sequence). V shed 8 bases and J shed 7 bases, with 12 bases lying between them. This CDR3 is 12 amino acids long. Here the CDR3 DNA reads TGTGCCAGCGGCCCTACGGGACAGCCCCAGCATTTT. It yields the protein CASGPTGQPQHF.

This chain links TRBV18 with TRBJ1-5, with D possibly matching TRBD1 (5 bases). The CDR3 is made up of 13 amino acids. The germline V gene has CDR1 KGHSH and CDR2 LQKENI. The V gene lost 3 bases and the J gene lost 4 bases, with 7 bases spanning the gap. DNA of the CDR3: TGTGCCAGCTCACCGCAGGGAAATCAGCCCCAGCATTTT. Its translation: CASSPQGNQPQHF.

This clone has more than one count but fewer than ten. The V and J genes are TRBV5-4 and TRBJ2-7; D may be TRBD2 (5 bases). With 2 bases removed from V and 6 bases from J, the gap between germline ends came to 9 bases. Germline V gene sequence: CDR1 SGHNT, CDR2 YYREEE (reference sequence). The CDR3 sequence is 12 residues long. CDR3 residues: CASSLTGSEQYF. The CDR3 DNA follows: TGTGCCAGCAGCTTAACGGGAAGCGAGCAGTACTTC.

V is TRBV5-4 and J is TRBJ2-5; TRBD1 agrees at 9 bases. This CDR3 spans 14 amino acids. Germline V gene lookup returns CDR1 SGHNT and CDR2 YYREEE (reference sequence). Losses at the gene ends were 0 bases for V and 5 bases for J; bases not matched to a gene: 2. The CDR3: CASSLVGTGETQYF. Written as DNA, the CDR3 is TGTGCCAGCAGCTTGGTAGGGACAGGGGAGACCCAGTACTTC.

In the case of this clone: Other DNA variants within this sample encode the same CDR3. The CDR3 loop reads CASSQDRGPYEQYF. CDR3 DNA sequence: TGCGCCAGCAGCCAAGATCGAGGTCCCTACGAGCAGTACTTC. The V gene is TRBV4-3, the J gene TRBJ2-7; D is unclear. Trimming cost V 0 bases and J 2 bases, with 8 bases left between them. The CDR3 loop spans 14 amino acids. The germline gives CDR1 LGHNA, CDR2 YSLEER.

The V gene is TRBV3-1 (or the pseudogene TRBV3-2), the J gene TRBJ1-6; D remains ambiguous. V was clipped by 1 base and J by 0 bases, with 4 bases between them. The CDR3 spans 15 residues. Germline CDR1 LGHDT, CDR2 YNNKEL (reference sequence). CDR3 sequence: CASSQGPSYNSPLHF. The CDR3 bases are TGTGCCAGCAGCCAAGGGCCCTCCTATAATTCACCCCTCCACTTT.

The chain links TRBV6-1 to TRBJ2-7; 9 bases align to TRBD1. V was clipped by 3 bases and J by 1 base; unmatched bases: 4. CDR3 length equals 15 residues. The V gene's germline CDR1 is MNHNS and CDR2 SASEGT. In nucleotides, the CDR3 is TGTGCCAGCAGTGAGAACAGGGGGCTGTCCTACGAGCAGTACTTC. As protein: CASSENRGLSYEQYF.

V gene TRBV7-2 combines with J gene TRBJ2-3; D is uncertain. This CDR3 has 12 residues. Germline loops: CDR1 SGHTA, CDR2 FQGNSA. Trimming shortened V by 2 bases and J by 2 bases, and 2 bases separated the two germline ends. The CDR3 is CASSLLTDTQYF. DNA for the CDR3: TGTGCCAGCAGCTTACTCACAGATACGCAGTATTTT.

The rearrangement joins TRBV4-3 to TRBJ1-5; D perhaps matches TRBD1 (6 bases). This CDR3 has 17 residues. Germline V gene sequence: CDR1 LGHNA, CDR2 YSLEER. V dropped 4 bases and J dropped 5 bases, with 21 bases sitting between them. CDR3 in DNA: TGCGCCAGCAGCCCAGGGTACGGAGGGGGAGGGGATCAGCCCCAGCATTTT. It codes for CASSPGYGGGGDQPQHF.

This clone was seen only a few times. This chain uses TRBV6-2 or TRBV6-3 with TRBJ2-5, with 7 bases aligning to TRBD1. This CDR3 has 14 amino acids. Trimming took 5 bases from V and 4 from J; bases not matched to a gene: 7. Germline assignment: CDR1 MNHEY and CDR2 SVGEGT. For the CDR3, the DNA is TGTGCCAGCAGTAAACAGGGGACCGGAGAGACCCAGTACTTC. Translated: CASSKQGTGETQYF.

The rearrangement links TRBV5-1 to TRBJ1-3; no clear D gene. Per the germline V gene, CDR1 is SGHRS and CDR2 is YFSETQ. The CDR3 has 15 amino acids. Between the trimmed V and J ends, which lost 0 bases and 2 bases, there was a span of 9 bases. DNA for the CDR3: TGCGCCAGCAGCTTGGGTTCGGGTACTGGAAACACCATATATTTT. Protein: CASSLGSGTGNTIYF.

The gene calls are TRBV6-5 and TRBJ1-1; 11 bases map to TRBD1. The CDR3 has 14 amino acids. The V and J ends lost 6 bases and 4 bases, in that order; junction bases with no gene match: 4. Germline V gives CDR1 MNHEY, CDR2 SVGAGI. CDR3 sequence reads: CASSIGQGATEAFF. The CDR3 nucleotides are TGTGCCAGCAGCATCGGACAGGGGGCCACTGAAGCTTTCTTT.

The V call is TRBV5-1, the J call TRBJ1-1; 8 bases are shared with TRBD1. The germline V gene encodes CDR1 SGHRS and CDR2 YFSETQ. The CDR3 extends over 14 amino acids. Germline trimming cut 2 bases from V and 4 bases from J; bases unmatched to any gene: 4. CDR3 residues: CASSLQGGGTEAFF. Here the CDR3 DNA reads TGCGCCAGCAGCTTACAGGGGGGAGGCACTGAAGCTTTCTTT.

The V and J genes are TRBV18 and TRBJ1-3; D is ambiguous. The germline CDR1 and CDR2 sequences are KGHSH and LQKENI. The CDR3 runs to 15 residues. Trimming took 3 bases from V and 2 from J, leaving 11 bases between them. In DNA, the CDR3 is TGTGCCAGCTCACCGGGCCGACCTCCTGGAAACACCATATATTTT. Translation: CASSPGRPPGNTIYF.

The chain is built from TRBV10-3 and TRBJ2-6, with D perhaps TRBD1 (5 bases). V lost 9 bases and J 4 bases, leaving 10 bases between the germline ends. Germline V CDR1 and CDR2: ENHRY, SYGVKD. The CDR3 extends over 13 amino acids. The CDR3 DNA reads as TGTGCCATAGGGGTACCAGGGGCCAACGTCCTGACTTTC. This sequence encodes CAIGVPGANVLTF.

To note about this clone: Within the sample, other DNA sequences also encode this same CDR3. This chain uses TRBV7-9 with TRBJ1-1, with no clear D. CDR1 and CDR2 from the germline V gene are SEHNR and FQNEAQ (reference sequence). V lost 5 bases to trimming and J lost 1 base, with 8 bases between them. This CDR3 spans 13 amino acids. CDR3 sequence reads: CASSPTGNTEAFF. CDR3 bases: TGTGCCAGCAGCCCGACGGGGAACACTGAAGCTTTCTTT. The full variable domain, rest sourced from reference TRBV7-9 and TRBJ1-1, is DTGVSQNPRHKITKRGQNVTFRCDPISEHNRLYWYRQTLGQGPEFLTYFQNEAQLEKSRLLSDRFSAERPKGSFSTLEIQRTEQGDSAMYLCASSPTGNTEAFFGQGTRLTVV.

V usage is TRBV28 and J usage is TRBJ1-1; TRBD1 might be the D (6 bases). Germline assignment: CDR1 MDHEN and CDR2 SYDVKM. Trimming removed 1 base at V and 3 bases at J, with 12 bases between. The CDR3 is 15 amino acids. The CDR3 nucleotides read TGTGCCAGCAGTTTATCCGACAGGTACGACACTGAAGCTTTCTTT. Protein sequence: CASSLSDRYDTEAFF.

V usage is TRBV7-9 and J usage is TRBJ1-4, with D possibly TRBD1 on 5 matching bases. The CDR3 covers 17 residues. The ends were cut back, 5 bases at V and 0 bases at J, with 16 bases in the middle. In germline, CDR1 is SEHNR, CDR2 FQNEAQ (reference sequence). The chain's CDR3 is CASSPRRGLATNEKLFF. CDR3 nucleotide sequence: TGTGCCAGCAGCCCGAGACGGGGGTTAGCAACTAATGAAAAACTGTTTTTT.

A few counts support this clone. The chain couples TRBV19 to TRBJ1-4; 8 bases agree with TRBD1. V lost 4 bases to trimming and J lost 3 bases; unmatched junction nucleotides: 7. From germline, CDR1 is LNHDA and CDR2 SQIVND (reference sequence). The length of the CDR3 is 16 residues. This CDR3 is CASSTAGGVPNEKLFF. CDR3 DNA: TGTGCCAGTAGTACCGCAGGGGGCGTTCCTAATGAAAAACTGTTTTTT.

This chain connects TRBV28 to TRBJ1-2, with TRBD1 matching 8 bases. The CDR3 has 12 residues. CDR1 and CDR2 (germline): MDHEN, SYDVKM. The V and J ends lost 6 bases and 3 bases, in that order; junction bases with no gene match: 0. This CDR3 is CASRTGDYGYTF. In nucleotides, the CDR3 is TGTGCCAGCAGGACAGGGGACTATGGCTACACCTTC.

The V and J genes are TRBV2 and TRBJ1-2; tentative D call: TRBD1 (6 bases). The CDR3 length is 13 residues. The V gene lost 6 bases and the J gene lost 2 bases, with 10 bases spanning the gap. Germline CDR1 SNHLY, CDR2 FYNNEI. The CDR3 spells CASSGQMNYGYTF. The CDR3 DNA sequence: TGTGCCAGCAGCGGACAGATGAACTATGGCTACACCTTC.

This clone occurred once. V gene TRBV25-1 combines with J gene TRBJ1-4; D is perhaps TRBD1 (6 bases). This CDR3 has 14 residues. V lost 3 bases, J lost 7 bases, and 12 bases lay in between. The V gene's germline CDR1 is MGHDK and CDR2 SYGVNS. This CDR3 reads CASSDRTEGEKLFF. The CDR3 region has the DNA TGTGCCAGCAGTGATAGGACAGAGGGTGAAAAACTGTTTTTT.

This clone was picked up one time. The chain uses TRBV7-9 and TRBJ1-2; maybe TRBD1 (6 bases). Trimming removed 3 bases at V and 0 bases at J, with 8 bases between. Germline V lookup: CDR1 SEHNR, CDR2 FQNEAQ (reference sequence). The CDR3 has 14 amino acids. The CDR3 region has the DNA TGTGCCAGCAGCTTGACAGGAACTAACTATGGCTACACCTTC. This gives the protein CASSLTGTNYGYTF.